In its sample, the clone carrying this TCR beta chain was seen a few times. The antigen is undetermined. This sample was taken from a study of blood T cells in healthy people across ages. General study results and limits: Naive CD4+ cell counts and diversity both ran higher in long-lived than in aged donors.

The second PCR ran roughly 7 to 12 cycles with a sample-barcoded 5' primer and J-beta primers. TCRdb recomputed calls from the 5' RACE reads with MiXCR, one row per CDR3 protein. This table holds about a million distinct CDR3 sequences, just over 50% found once. V gave up 0 bases and J gave up 5 bases, with 8 bases separating them. Germline V CDR1 and CDR2: MGHRA, YSYEKL. The CDR3 covers 13 residues. Sequenced input: blood. This rearrangement joins TRBV4-1 to TRBJ2-7, with D maybe TRBD1 (5 bases). The origin of this receptor is a woman in her sixties or seventies in good health. The CDR3 region has the DNA TGCGCCAGCAGCCAAGAGACAGAGGACGAGCAGTACTTC. Its protein product is CASSQETEDEQYF.